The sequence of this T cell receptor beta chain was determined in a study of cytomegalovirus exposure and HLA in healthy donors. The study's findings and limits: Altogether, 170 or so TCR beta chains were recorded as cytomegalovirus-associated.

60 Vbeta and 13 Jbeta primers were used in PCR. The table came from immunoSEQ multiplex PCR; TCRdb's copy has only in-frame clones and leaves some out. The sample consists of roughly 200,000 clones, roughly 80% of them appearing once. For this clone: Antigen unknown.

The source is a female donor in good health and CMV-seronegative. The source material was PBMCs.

The CDR3 region has the DNA TGTGCCAGCAGCTTAGGGACTAGCGGGAGCACAGATACGCAGTATTTT. Its translation: CASSLGTSGSTDTQYF. The genes are TRBV7-6 and TRBJ2-3, with 11 bases identical to TRBD2. CDR3 length equals 16 residues. Germline V gene lookup returns CDR1 SGHVS and CDR2 FNYEAQ. V lost 1 base to trimming and J lost 0 bases; unmatched junction nucleotides: 0.